The 27 T cell receptor beta chains below all came from one sample that was sequenced in a study of control samples from healthy donors and cancer patients. The table came from immunoSEQ multiplex PCR; TCRdb's copy has only in-frame clones and leaves some out. The sample has tens of thousands of clones; approximately 93% are singletons. Sequenced: PBMCs. These receptors all stem from a woman between 40 and 50 years old with lung cancer.

The count of this clone is one. The chain employs TRBV27 and TRBJ1-3; D ambiguous. V was clipped by 6 bases and J by 1 base, with 13 bases between them. The CDR3 spans 15 residues. Germline V gives CDR1 MNHEY, CDR2 SMNVEV (reference sequence). Here the CDR3 reads CASSPRLGSGNTIYF. In DNA, the CDR3 is TGTGCCAGCAGCCCGCGGCTGGGGTCTGGAAACACCATATATTTT.

J is TRBJ2-5 and V is TRBV7-2, with D perhaps TRBD1 (5 bases). V was shortened by 3 bases and J by 1 base, with 9 bases between the two germline ends. Germline V gene sequence: CDR1 SGHTA, CDR2 FQGNSA. The CDR3 spans 14 residues. The CDR3 sequence is CASSLDIGQETQYF. In nucleotides, the CDR3 is TGTGCCAGCAGCTTGGACATAGGCCAAGAGACCCAGTACTTC.

V and J are TRBV6-2 or TRBV6-3 and TRBJ1-5; TRBD1 is a possible D gene (5 bases). Germline V gene lookup returns CDR1 MNHEY and CDR2 SVGEGT. V lost 3 bases, J lost 7 bases, and 13 bases lay in between. This CDR3 has 14 amino acids. For the CDR3, the DNA is TGTGCCAGCAGTTATATGCAGGGCTTGCAGCCCCAGCATTTT. Amino acids: CASSYMQGLQPQHF.

The chain links TRBV7-8 to TRBJ1-5, with D hard to call. Per the germline V gene, CDR1 is SGHVS and CDR2 is FQNEAQ. V lost 3 bases and J lost 0, with 9 bases in between. The CDR3 consists of 15 residues. The CDR3: CASSLGPYSNQPQHF. Written as DNA, the CDR3 is TGTGCCAGCAGCTTGGGTCCCTATAGCAATCAGCCCCAGCATTTT.

V and J are TRBV18 and TRBJ1-1; D gene uncertain. The CDR3 extends over 15 amino acids. Germline CDR1 and CDR2: KGHSH and LQKENI. The germline V and J ends were trimmed by 1 base and 0 bases, with 9 bases remaining between them. The CDR3 sequence: CASSPREDMNTEAFF. The DNA for the CDR3 is TGTGCCAGCTCACCACGTGAGGATATGAACACTGAAGCTTTCTTT.

The V gene is TRBV29-1, the J gene TRBJ2-7, with a weak D call TRBD1 (5 bases). The CDR3 loop spans 12 amino acids. The V end lost 2 bases, the J end lost 5 bases, and 10 bases lay between the germline ends. The germline V gene encodes CDR1 SQVTM and CDR2 ANQGSEA. CDR3 DNA: TGCAGCGTTGAACAGGGCAAAAACGAGCAGTACTTC. Translating gives CSVEQGKNEQYF.

V is TRBV5-8 and J is TRBJ2-1; 10 nucleotides align to TRBD2. The CDR3 spans 15 residues. After removal of 4 bases from V and 7 bases from J, the junction contained 8 bases not matched to a gene. Germline V gene data show CDR1 as SGHTS and CDR2 as YDEGEE. CDR3 region: CASSVTSGARNEQFF. CDR3 nucleotide sequence: TGTGCCAGCAGCGTCACTAGCGGGGCCAGGAATGAGCAGTTCTTC.

The chain couples TRBV11-2 to TRBJ2-1, with a weak D call TRBD1 (5 bases). Trimming shortened V by 0 bases and J by 9 bases, and 9 bases separated the two germline ends. This CDR3 contains 13 residues. Germline CDR1 reads SGHAT; CDR2 reads FQNNGV. This chain's CDR3 is CASSLDRTGEQFF. The CDR3 coding sequence is TGTGCCAGCAGCTTAGATCGAACAGGTGAGCAGTTCTTC.

The chain carries TRBV10-3 and TRBJ1-1; D is unclear. CDR1 is ENHRY and CDR2 is SYGVKD in the germline V gene. The CDR3 length is 14 residues. V dropped 10 bases and J dropped 0 bases, with 15 bases sitting between them. Written as DNA, the CDR3 is TGTGCCACAGCAGAGACACTCATGAACACTGAAGCTTTCTTT. Its translation: CATAETLMNTEAFF.

V gene TRBV6-5 combines with J gene TRBJ1-1; 8 nucleotides match TRBD1. V shed 5 bases, J shed 4 bases, and the junction held 0 bases outside the gene matches. Looked up from germline, CDR1 is MNHEY and CDR2 is SVGAGI. The CDR3 is 12 amino acids. Here the CDR3 reads CASSTGGTEAFF. CDR3 sequence (DNA): TGTGCCAGCAGTACAGGGGGCACTGAAGCTTTCTTT.

V usage is TRBV6-5 and J usage is TRBJ1-2; no clear D gene. The CDR3 covers 12 residues. Germline V gives CDR1 MNHEY, CDR2 SVGAGI. Trimming cost V 5 bases and J 12 bases, with 16 bases left between them. The CDR3 nucleotides read TGTGCCAGCAGTCTTCTCCCCTCGGAAGACACCTTC. Translated: CASSLLPSEDTF.

The V call is TRBV5-1, the J call TRBJ2-1; D is ambiguous. The CDR3 sequence is 14 residues long. V was pared by 2 bases and J by 9 bases, with 15 bases between. CDR1 and CDR2 from the germline V gene are SGHRS and YFSETQ. The CDR3 nucleotides are TGCGCCAGCAGCTTCTCCCGTAGTGGCAGTGAGCAGTTCTTC. It specifies CASSFSRSGSEQFF.

This clone occurred a few times. The chain combines TRBV19 with TRBJ1-1; D not resolved. The CDR3 has 13 amino acids. Per germline, CDR1 LNHDA and CDR2 SQIVND (reference sequence). V lost 6 bases and J lost 7, with 15 bases in between. The DNA of the CDR3 is TGTGCCAGTAGATCACCCCCCCACCTTGAAGCTTTCTTT. It is translated as CASRSPPHLEAFF.

About this clone itself: Other DNA sequences in this specimen translate into the identical CDR3. The chain carries TRBV7-3 and TRBJ2-7, with D possibly matching TRBD1 (6 bases). Trimming took 5 bases from V and 5 from J, leaving 13 bases between them. CDR1 and CDR2 (germline): SGHTA, FQGTGA. The CDR3 is made up of 13 amino acids. Here the CDR3 reads CASSLDRFNEQYF. CDR3 in DNA: TGTGCCAGCAGCCTAGACAGGTTCAACGAGCAGTACTTC.

The chain carries TRBV7-9 and TRBJ1-2; no clear D gene. The V gene's germline CDR1 is SEHNR and CDR2 FQNEAQ (reference sequence). This CDR3 comprises 16 residues. The V end lost 7 bases, the J end lost 5 bases, and 23 bases lay between the germline ends. CDR3 coding DNA: TGTGCCAGCACCATACCCGACTTTGGGCCTGGGTATGGCTACACCTTC. Its protein is CASTIPDFGPGYGYTF. Filled out from reference TRBV7-9 and TRBJ1-2, the complete variable domain reads DTGVSQNPRHKITKRGQNVTFRCDPISEHNRLYWYRQTLGQGPEFLTYFQNEAQLEKSRLLSDRFSAERPKGSFSTLEIQRTEQGDSAMYLCASTIPDFGPGYGYTFGSGTRLTVV.

The table lists this clone with a count of one. The V and J genes are TRBV2 and TRBJ1-5; TRBD1 might be the D (5 bases). V was clipped by 5 bases and J by 5 bases, with 10 bases between them. Germline V lookup: CDR1 SNHLY, CDR2 FYNNEI. The CDR3 sequence is 13 residues long. CDR3 residues: CASSQSGDQPQHF. As DNA, the CDR3 is TGTGCCAGCAGTCAATCGGGGGATCAGCCCCAGCATTTT.

The chain uses TRBV3-1 (or the pseudogene TRBV3-2) and TRBJ2-5, with unresolved D. Germline CDR1 LGHDT, CDR2 YNNKEL (reference sequence). The CDR3 runs to 12 residues. V gave up 5 bases and J gave up 4 bases, with 8 bases separating them. The CDR3 sequence is CASSYGRETQYF. CDR3 bases: TGTGCCAGCAGCTACGGACGAGAGACCCAGTACTTC.

The V call is TRBV18, the J call TRBJ1-2; no definite D call. Trimming removed 2 bases from V and 2 bases from J, with 9 bases in between. CDR1 KGHSH and CDR2 LQKENI come from the germline V gene. This CDR3 comprises 14 residues. CDR3 region: CASSPGPGNYGYTF. In nucleotides, the CDR3 is TGTGCCAGCTCACCAGGTCCGGGGAACTATGGCTACACCTTC.

The CDR3 DNA sequence: TGTGCCAGCAGCCTCCTAGGACTAGCGGACACAGATACGCAGTATTTT. As protein: CASSLLGLADTDTQYF. This chain links TRBV6-2 or TRBV6-3 with TRBJ2-3; 10 bases line up with TRBD2. Germline V CDR1 and CDR2: MNHEY, SVGEGT. The CDR3 is made up of 16 amino acids. Trimming cost V 6 bases and J 2 bases; bases outside gene matches: 8.

This clone is a singleton in its sample. This chain links TRBV4-1 with TRBJ1-2; D ambiguous. V was clipped by 0 bases and J by 2 bases, with 7 bases between them. The length of the CDR3 is 14 residues. Germline CDR1 and CDR2: MGHRA and YSYEKL. The CDR3 DNA follows: TGCGCCAGCAGCCAAGAGAACACCAACTATGGCTACACCTTC. It codes for CASSQENTNYGYTF.

This clone was seen just once. The CDR3 reads CASSIMVGPTDTQYF. DNA for the CDR3: TGTGCCAGCAGTATTATGGTAGGACCCACAGATACGCAGTATTTT. The rearrangement uses TRBV27 and TRBJ2-3, with D hard to call. Germline CDR1 is MNHEY and CDR2 is SMNVEV (reference sequence). V gave up 5 bases and J gave up 2 bases, with 14 bases separating them. The CDR3 runs to 15 residues.

The chain links TRBV2 to TRBJ2-1; the D gene is possibly TRBD2 (6 bases). The germline V gene encodes CDR1 SNHLY and CDR2 FYNNEI. V was trimmed by 0 bases and J by 9 bases, leaving 15 bases between them. The CDR3 is 15 residues long. This chain's CDR3 is CASSEAGRSGGEQFF. The CDR3, as DNA: TGTGCCAGCAGTGAAGCGGGGAGGTCGGGCGGTGAGCAGTTCTTC.

The chain is built from TRBV2 and TRBJ2-5; D is undetermined. This CDR3 has 12 residues. V gave up 6 bases and J gave up 5 bases, with 10 bases separating them. Germline CDR1 reads SNHLY; CDR2 reads FYNNEI. This CDR3 is CASRDLVETQYF. The CDR3 DNA is TGTGCCAGCAGGGATTTAGTGGAGACCCAGTACTTC.

The chain is built from TRBV3-1 (or the pseudogene TRBV3-2) and TRBJ2-5, with 7 nucleotides matching TRBD2. CDR3 length: 15 residues. Germline trimming cut 3 bases from V and 7 bases from J; bases unmatched to any gene: 11. CDR1 is LGHDT and CDR2 is YNNKEL in the germline V gene (reference sequence). CDR3 protein: CASSQMDGGSGTQYF. Written as DNA, the CDR3 is TGTGCCAGCAGCCAGATGGACGGGGGGTCCGGGACCCAGTACTTC.

The chain employs TRBV5-4 and TRBJ2-1; possibly TRBD1 for D (5 bases). Germline CDR1 SGHNT, CDR2 YYREEE (reference sequence). Between the trimmed V and J ends, which lost 4 bases and 2 bases, there was a span of 13 bases. CDR3 size: 15 residues. The CDR3 protein is CASSRGATPYNEQFF. In DNA form, the CDR3 reads TGTGCCAGCAGCCGTGGGGCGACCCCCTACAATGAGCAGTTCTTC. Using reference TRBV5-4 and TRBJ2-1 for the parts outside the CDR3, the full variable domain is ETGVTQSPTHLIKTRGQQVTLRCSSQSGHNTVSWYQQALGQGPQFIFQYYREEENGRGNFPPRFSGLQFPNYSSELNVNALELDDSALYLCASSRGATPYNEQFFGPGTRLTVL.

The gene calls are TRBV15 and TRBJ1-2; D is undetermined. In germline, CDR1 is LNHNV, CDR2 YYDKDF (reference sequence). The length of the CDR3 is 12 residues. V dropped 0 bases and J dropped 7 bases, with 6 bases sitting between them. CDR3 region: CATSRDFTGYTF. The CDR3 DNA reads as TGTGCCACCAGCAGAGATTTCACTGGCTACACCTTC.

This clone was counted once. The chain combines TRBV11-2 with TRBJ1-1; no clear D gene. V lost 4 bases to trimming and J lost 8 bases, with 14 bases between them. The CDR3 is 13 residues long. Germline-derived CDR1 and CDR2 are SGHAT and FQNNGV. The CDR3 is CASSSAAGSEAFF. CDR3 DNA sequence: TGTGCCAGCAGCTCGGCCGCCGGATCGGAAGCTTTCTTT.